Each of the 32 T cell receptor beta chains below was sequenced from the same sample in a study of blood T cell repertoires in COVID-19. Using immunoSEQ multiplex PCR, the repertoire was profiled, and TCRdb retains in-frame clones only, with some absent. The table records 120,000 to 150,000 clones, approximately 88% of them present only once. The sequencing sample was made of PBMCs or T cells enriched from blood (not recorded which). The origin of the receptors is a woman aged 30 to 39 with acute COVID-19.

This chain links TRBV28 with TRBJ1-5; D call uncertain. Trimming shortened V by 6 bases and J by 3 bases, and 6 bases separated the two germline ends. This CDR3 comprises 12 residues. The germline V gene encodes CDR1 MDHEN and CDR2 SYDVKM. The DNA of the CDR3 is TGTGCCAGCAGCCTCCCCAATCAGCCCCAGCATTTT. It translates to CASSLPNQPQHF.

The CDR3 nucleotides read TGTGCCAGCAGTTTAGGGCCGTACACTGAAGCTTTCTTT. Protein product: CASSLGPYTEAFF. The chain combines TRBV27 with TRBJ1-1, with D unclear. Germline assignment: CDR1 MNHEY and CDR2 SMNVEV (reference sequence). This CDR3 has 13 residues. The V and J ends lost 2 bases and 3 bases respectively, with 7 bases between them.

V is TRBV2 and J is TRBJ2-5, with 7 positions matching TRBD2. CDR1 is SNHLY, CDR2 FYNNEI, per germline. The CDR3 runs to 15 residues. J lost 1 base, V lost 7 bases, and 9 bases had no gene match. The CDR3 DNA reads as TGTGCCAGCATTCCAGCGGGACCTCTCCAAGAGACCCAGTACTTC. It encodes CASIPAGPLQETQYF. The variable domain in full, with the rest retrieved from reference TRBV2 and TRBJ2-5, is EPEVTQTPSHQVTQMGQEVILRCVPISNHLYFYWYRQILGQKVEFLVSFYNNEISEKSEIFDDQFSVERPDGSNFTLKIRSTKLEDSAMYFCASIPAGPLQETQYFGPGTRLLVL.

V gene TRBV6-5 combines with J gene TRBJ2-5, with D tentatively TRBD1 (5 bases). CDR3 length: 12 amino acids. Per germline, CDR1 MNHEY and CDR2 SVGAGI. Between the trimmed V and J ends, which lost 5 bases and 5 bases, there was a span of 9 bases. DNA for the CDR3: TGTGCCAGCAGTCCAGGGTGGGAGACCCAGTACTTC. Translated: CASSPGWETQYF.

The genes are TRBV5-1 and TRBJ2-7; possibly TRBD1 for D (5 bases). The CDR3 sequence is 14 residues long. V gave up 0 bases and J gave up 3 bases, with 10 bases separating them. Germline V lookup: CDR1 SGHRS, CDR2 YFSETQ. The DNA for the CDR3 is TGCGCCAGCAGCTTGGAGGACATATTCTACGAGCAGTACTTC. Its translation: CASSLEDIFYEQYF.

CDR3 protein: CASSLGQGRDEQYF. The CDR3 DNA follows: TGTGCCAGCAGCTTGGGACAGGGTAGGGACGAGCAGTACTTC. The chain recombines TRBV7-2 with TRBJ2-7; TRBD1 aligns across 9 bases. Germline V gives CDR1 SGHTA, CDR2 FQGNSA. CDR3 length: 14 residues. With V trimmed by 3 bases and J by 5 bases, 5 bases remained unmatched.

The chain recombines TRBV4-3 with TRBJ2-4; tentatively, D is TRBD1 (6 bases). The ends were cut back, 0 bases at V and 5 bases at J, with 29 bases in the middle. This CDR3 has 21 residues. CDR1 and CDR2 from the germline V gene are LGHNA and YSLEER. The CDR3 spells CASSQEKVGQGFNGFQNIQYF. DNA of the CDR3: TGCGCCAGCAGCCAAGAGAAGGTCGGGCAGGGGTTTAATGGGTTTCAAAACATTCAGTACTTC.

The chain recombines TRBV13 with TRBJ2-7; 11 nucleotides line up with TRBD1. The CDR3 totals 17 residues. Germline V gene lookup returns CDR1 PRHDT and CDR2 FYEKMQ (reference sequence). The ends lost 4 bases at V and 4 bases at J; junction bases unmatched: 12. CDR3 protein: CASSSVKGTGGFYEQYF. The CDR3 DNA is TGTGCCAGCAGCTCGGTTAAAGGGACAGGGGGTTTTTACGAGCAGTACTTC. Looking up the rest from reference TRBV13 and TRBJ2-7 gives the full variable domain: AAGVIQSPRHLIKEKRETATLKCYPIPRHDTVYWYQQGPGQDPQFLISFYEKMQSDKGSIPDRFSAQQFSDYHSELNMSSLELGDSALYFCASSSVKGTGGFYEQYFGPGTRLTVT.

The chain recombines TRBV5-1 with TRBJ2-2; D is possibly TRBD2 (6 bases). Germline V gene lookup returns CDR1 SGHRS and CDR2 YFSETQ. V lost 4 bases to trimming and J lost 0 bases, with 10 bases between them. There are 15 residues in the CDR3. This CDR3 reads CASSAGTSNTGELFF. For the CDR3, the DNA is TGCGCCAGCAGCGCCGGGACTTCGAACACCGGGGAGCTGTTTTTT.

The chain employs TRBV19 and TRBJ2-7; TRBD2 matches at 7 bases. V gave up 10 bases and J gave up 3 bases; unmatched junction bases: 12. The CDR3 extends over 14 amino acids. Germline CDR1 LNHDA, CDR2 SQIVND (reference sequence). This CDR3 is CATSETGGVYEQYF. DNA for the CDR3: TGTGCCACCAGTGAGACGGGAGGCGTCTACGAGCAGTACTTC.

The rearrangement uses TRBV19 and TRBJ1-1, with D maybe TRBD1 (5 bases). V lost 4 bases, J lost 2 bases, and 17 bases lay in between. The CDR3 spans 16 residues. Germline lookup yields CDR1 LNHDA and CDR2 SQIVND (reference sequence). CDR3 in DNA: TGTGCCAGTAGTACGACAGCAACCCTATTAAACACTGAAGCTTTCTTT. Translated, it gives CASSTTATLLNTEAFF.

CDR3 sequence reads: CASSLAVTENSPLHF. The DNA for the CDR3 is TGTGCCAGCAGCTTAGCGGTGACAGAGAATTCACCCCTCCACTTT. This chain connects TRBV7-9 to TRBJ1-6, with D tentatively TRBD1 (5 bases). The CDR3 loop spans 15 amino acids. With 0 bases removed from V and 7 bases from J, the gap between germline ends came to 10 bases. Germline-derived CDR1 and CDR2 are SEHNR and FQNEAQ (reference sequence).

V usage is TRBV7-8 and J usage is TRBJ1-4; tentative D call: TRBD1 (5 bases). Germline-derived CDR1 and CDR2 are SGHVS and FQNEAQ. The germline V and J ends were trimmed by 7 bases and 6 bases, with 24 bases remaining between them. CDR3 length: 17 residues. The CDR3 DNA sequence: TGTGCCAGCACCGGGGCGGCGGGGGTTAGGCGTGATGAAAAACTGTTTTTT. It encodes CASTGAAGVRRDEKLFF. Together with reference TRBV7-8 and TRBJ1-4, the CDR3 gives the full variable domain: GAGVSQSPRYKVAKRGQDVALRCDPISGHVSLFWYQQALGQGPEFLTYFQNEAQLDKSGLPSDRFFAERPEGSVSTLKIQRTQQEDSAVYLCASTGAAGVRRDEKLFFGSGTQLSVL.

The chain couples TRBV6-5 to TRBJ1-5; no clear D. Looked up from germline, CDR1 is MNHEY and CDR2 is SVGAGI. The CDR3 runs 15 residues. With 5 bases removed from V and 0 bases from J, the gap between germline ends came to 11 bases. The DNA for the CDR3 is TGTGCCAGCAGTCCCCGAGCGGGTAGCAATCAGCCCCAGCATTTT. Its translation: CASSPRAGSNQPQHF.

J is TRBJ2-2 and V is TRBV5-6; TRBD1 is a possible D gene (5 bases). Germline V gene sequence: CDR1 SGHDT, CDR2 YYEEEE. Trimming removed 2 bases from V and 6 bases from J, with 17 bases in between. CDR3 size: 16 residues. The CDR3 reads CASSFVSVWGPGELFF. The CDR3 nucleotides are TGTGCCAGCAGCTTTGTATCGGTTTGGGGCCCCGGGGAGCTGTTTTTT.

The CDR3 loop reads CASSLELAGGTGELFF. The CDR3 DNA reads TGTGCCAGCAGCTTAGAGCTAGCGGGAGGTACCGGGGAGCTGTTTTTT. J is TRBJ2-2 and V is TRBV13, with TRBD2 matching over 11 bases. V was pared by 1 base and J by 5 bases, with 3 bases of the junction left unmatched. Germline CDR1 is PRHDT and CDR2 is FYEKMQ (reference sequence). CDR3 length: 16 residues.

The chain employs TRBV11-2 and TRBJ1-5; 8 bases are a match to TRBD1. The CDR3 contains 15 residues. After removal of 1 base from V and 5 bases from J, the junction contained 4 bases not matched to a gene. Germline CDR1 SGHAT, CDR2 FQNNGV. CDR3 nucleotides: TGTGCCAGCAGCTTAGGGACAGGGAGGGATCAGCCCCAGCATTTT. It is translated as CASSLGTGRDQPQHF. Based on the CDR3 plus reference TRBV11-2 and TRBJ1-5, the full variable domain is EAGVAQSPRYKIIEKRQSVAFWCNPISGHATLYWYQQILGQGPKLLIQFQNNGVVDDSQLPKDRFSAERLKGVDSTLKIQPAKLEDSAVYLCASSLGTGRDQPQHFGDGTRLSIL.

This clone was seen once. Additional DNA sequences in this sample encode the identical CDR3. The chain links TRBV29-1 to TRBJ2-7, with 9 positions matching TRBD2. Germline V gives CDR1 SQVTM, CDR2 ANQGSEA. The V segment lost 7 bases and the J segment 5 bases; nucleotides outside the gene matches: 3. CDR3 size: 11 residues. CDR3 in DNA: TGCAGCGGGGGACTAGCCGACGAGCAGTACTTC. Its translation: CSGGLADEQYF.

This chain joins TRBV2 and TRBJ2-5; D remains unclear. V shed 5 bases and J shed 5 bases, with 12 bases lying between them. The CDR3 runs to 13 residues. The germline CDR1 and CDR2 sequences are SNHLY and FYNNEI. The CDR3 DNA reads TGTGCCAGCAGTTATTGGGCCCAGGAGACCCAGTACTTC. It yields the protein CASSYWAQETQYF.

The chain carries TRBV7-8 and TRBJ1-1; possibly TRBD1 for D (6 bases). Trimming removed 1 base from V and 4 bases from J, with 10 bases in between. Germline assignment: CDR1 SGHVS and CDR2 FQNEAQ. The CDR3 has 14 residues. DNA for the CDR3: TGTGCCAGCAGCTTAGGACAGGTCGCCACTGAAGCTTTCTTT. The encoded protein is CASSLGQVATEAFF.

The chain employs TRBV3-1 (or the pseudogene TRBV3-2) and TRBJ2-1, with D maybe TRBD2 (6 bases). The CDR3 has 16 amino acids. The germline V gene encodes CDR1 LGHDT and CDR2 YNNKEL (reference sequence). V was shortened by 2 bases and J by 2 bases, with 13 bases between the two germline ends. The CDR3 region has the DNA TGTGCCAGCAGCCAATACGCTAGCGAAACCTACAATGAGCAGTTCTTC. Translation: CASSQYASETYNEQFF.

The CDR3: CASSQYVGGTEAFF. DNA of the CDR3: TGTGCCAGCAGCCAATACGTGGGGGGCACTGAAGCTTTCTTT. The chain links TRBV3-1 (or the pseudogene TRBV3-2) to TRBJ1-1, with D perhaps matching TRBD1 (5 bases). CDR3 size: 14 residues. Per germline, CDR1 LGHDT and CDR2 YNNKEL (reference sequence). Trimming pared 2 bases from V and 4 bases from J, leaving 11 bases between.

The chain is built from TRBV7-9 and TRBJ2-1, with TRBD2 identical over 10 bases. Germline CDR1 SEHNR, CDR2 FQNEAQ (reference sequence). This CDR3 is built from 17 residues. Losses at the gene ends were 5 bases for V and 4 bases for J; bases not matched to a gene: 11. The CDR3, as DNA: TGTGCCAGCAGCCCAGTCTGGACTAGCGGAATTTACAATGAGCAGTTCTTC. Residues: CASSPVWTSGIYNEQFF.

V and J are TRBV28 and TRBJ1-5, with TRBD1 matching 11 bases. V was clipped by 5 bases and J by 6 bases; unmatched bases: 9. The CDR3 totals 16 residues. Per the germline V gene, CDR1 is MDHEN and CDR2 is SYDVKM. DNA of the CDR3: TGTGCCAGCAGTCAGTATGGACAGGGGGCAGGTCAGCCCCAGCATTTT. Translation: CASSQYGQGAGQPQHF.

The V and J genes are TRBV4-3 and TRBJ2-1, with 11 bases lining up with TRBD2. In germline, CDR1 is LGHNA, CDR2 YSLEER. The CDR3 is 15 residues long. With 1 base clipped from V and 10 bases from J, the junction kept 6 bases outside the gene matches. Here the CDR3 DNA reads TGCGCCAGCAGCCAAGGACTAGCGGGGCCACTCGAGCAGTTCTTC. As protein: CASSQGLAGPLEQFF.

The V gene is TRBV2, the J gene TRBJ2-7, with TRBD1 matching 7 bases. V shed 3 bases and J 4 bases; nucleotides not matched to a gene: 3. Germline CDR1 is SNHLY and CDR2 is FYNNEI. This CDR3 is built from 13 residues. Here the CDR3 DNA reads TGTGCCAGCAGTGAGAGCAGGGGGTACGAGCAGTACTTC. Translated: CASSESRGYEQYF.

The chain uses TRBV7-2 and TRBJ2-3; 14 bases are shared with TRBD2. This CDR3 is built from 15 residues. J was trimmed by 5 bases and V by 4 bases; bases with no gene match: 2. CDR1 SGHTA and CDR2 FQGNSA come from the germline V gene. The CDR3, as DNA: TGTGCCAGCAGCTCGGGACTAGCGGGGGTAGATACGCAGTATTTT. Amino acid sequence: CASSSGLAGVDTQYF.

The V and J genes are TRBV7-2 and TRBJ1-2; TRBD1 is a possible D gene (6 bases). The CDR3 contains 15 residues. Trimming stripped 5 bases from V and 3 bases from J, with 16 bases between. Germline CDR1 is SGHTA and CDR2 is FQGNSA. CDR3 region: CASSAPTGFHYGYTF. CDR3 DNA: TGTGCCAGCAGCGCGCCAACAGGGTTCCACTATGGCTACACCTTC. Based on the CDR3 plus reference TRBV7-2 and TRBJ1-2, the full variable domain is GAGVSQSPSNKVTEKGKDVELRCDPISGHTALYWYRQSLGQGLEFLIYFQGNSAPDKSGLPSDRFSAERTGGSVSTLTIQRTQQEDSAVYLCASSAPTGFHYGYTFGSGTRLTVV.

The chain is built from TRBV2 and TRBJ1-4, with 7 bases lining up with TRBD1. The germline CDR1 and CDR2 sequences are SNHLY and FYNNEI. Unmatched junction bases numbered 14, after V lost 8 bases and J lost 5 bases. This CDR3 comprises 16 residues. For the CDR3, the DNA is TGTGCCAGCGAGAAACTACGGGACAGCTTCAATGAAAAACTGTTTTTT. Translated, it gives CASEKLRDSFNEKLFF.

The rearrangement uses TRBV5-4 and TRBJ2-7; 9 positions agree with TRBD2. The junction had 4 bases not matched to a gene; V was cut back by 0 bases and J by 3 bases. This CDR3 is 15 amino acids long. CDR1 is SGHNT, CDR2 YYREEE, per germline (reference sequence). The CDR3 is CASSLAAGGFYEQYF. DNA for the CDR3: TGTGCCAGCAGCTTGGCAGCGGGAGGATTCTACGAGCAGTACTTC.

V usage is TRBV12-3 or TRBV12-4 and J usage is TRBJ1-3, with 9 bases fitting TRBD1. V was clipped by 4 bases and J by 6 bases; unmatched bases: 1. The CDR3 length is 13 residues. The CDR3 DNA follows: TGTGCCAGCAGTTCACAGGGGGCAAACACCATATATTTT. Its protein product is CASSSQGANTIYF.

This rearrangement joins TRBV30 to TRBJ2-7, with TRBD1 as a possible D gene (5 bases). The CDR3 is 17 amino acids. V lost 4 bases to trimming and J lost 5 bases, with 27 bases between them. Germline-derived CDR1 and CDR2 are GTSNPN and SVGIG (reference sequence). The CDR3, as DNA: TGTGCCTGGACCTCTCGGAAGGGGATGATAGGGTCGCACGAGCAGTACTTC. This encodes CAWTSRKGMIGSHEQYF.